The present T cell receptor beta chain was sequenced within a study of control samples from healthy donors and cancer patients. V was trimmed by 3 bases and J by 4 bases, leaving 9 bases between them. Per germline, CDR1 MRHNA and CDR2 SNTAGT. The CDR3 is made up of 13 amino acids. The data were produced by immunoSEQ multiplex PCR, yet TCRdb's version contains in-frame clones alone and is incomplete. The repertoire holds 150,000 to 200,000 clones, around 90% seen once, with 2% to 2.5% in the top ten. The chain links TRBV6-4 to TRBJ1-2; D remains ambiguous. The origin of this receptor is a woman between 35 and 50 years old in good health. Sequenced sample: blood. This CDR3 is CASSENNLYGYTF. CDR3 nucleotide sequence: TGTGCCAGCAGTGAAAACAACCTCTATGGCTACACCTTC.